This T cell receptor beta chain was retrieved from a study of blood T cell repertoires in COVID-19 (dated by TCRdb to 2020 to 2022). As for the study more broadly: Samples covering the acute and convalescent phases of COVID-19 were provided by collaborators in the United States, Italy and Spain. The material from the prospective study consisted of cDNA or gDNA derived from T cells, B-cell-depleted T cells, or PBMCs. The sample metadata nearly always contained a de-identified subject ID, COVID-19 status, age in years and sex. The samples were drawn from two sources: the first 160 participants of the ongoing ImmuneRACE study, and over 950 subjects contributed by 6 global collaborators. Deeply sampled blood TCRbeta repertoires from subjects exposed to, actively infected with, or recovered from COVID-19 were included in the dataset. A freely available public database, intended as a resource for researchers studying the immune response to SARS-CoV-2, is where the repertoires were released. Where available, HLA class I and class II types were obtained from metadata supplied by the sample provider rather than from assay-based typing. Points the paper makes about the study in general: How much clinical and demographic metadata was included differed by source and by participant, and the metadata was provided uncurated.

Concerning this clone itself: Its antigen is not yet known. No base quality values were provided; no much bigger clone lies one nucleotide off.

The immunoSEQ Assay, a bias-controlled multiplex PCR, was used to amplify TCRbeta CDR3 regions from genomic DNA. Per the original workflow: The number of nucleated cells in each sample was estimated by amplification of reference gene primers within the assay. To quantify the absolute abundance of each unique TCRbeta CDR3 rearrangement, sequence reads were collapsed and filtered. For each sample, productive Simpson clonality was calculated by taking the square root of Simpson's diversity index across productive rearrangements. TCRdb holds this immuneACCESS table with in-frame rearrangements only. Some clones are missing; in checked studies, unresolved V genes explain under half, and the rest has no known cause. The DNA gave D and trimming, while V, J and clone size come from that table. In all, the sample holds some 260,000 clones, and approximately 80% of those were seen once. The top ten hold 8.9% of the sample.

The collaborating institutions used their own protocols to collect whole blood in K2EDTA tubes. For TCRbeta analysis, collaborator samples were shipped as frozen whole blood, as isolated PBMCs, or as DNA extracted from either sample type. The material sequenced was peripheral blood. The TCR was taken from an elderly man with acute or convalescent COVID-19.

DNA sequence: TGTGCCAGCAGTCCCCGGGACAATGAGCAGTTCTTC. Its protein reads: CASSPRDNEQFF. The chain is assembled from TRBV27 and TRBJ2-1; confidence is insufficient to name the D gene. CDR1 and CDR2, looked up from the germline V gene (reference sequence), are MNHEY and SMNVEV. A distance of 7 bases separates the germline ends of V and J, which lose 5 bases and 5 bases respectively. CDR3 length: 12 amino acids, cysteine to phenylalanine. CDR3 DNA only is kept here, 36 bases in frame from base 1.